This entry lists 12 T cell receptor beta chains sequenced from one sample in a study of cytomegalovirus exposure and HLA in healthy donors. Primers for the PCR totalled 60 Vbeta and 13 Jbeta. Method: immunoSEQ multiplex PCR; TCRdb's copy keeps in-frame clones and lacks some. The data show 64,000 or so clones, about two thirds seen once. What was sequenced was PBMCs. Receptors originate from a man aged 40-55 years in good health and CMV-seropositive.

The chain recombines TRBV29-1 with TRBJ2-5; tentative D call: TRBD2 (6 bases). This CDR3 is built from 13 residues. Germline lookup yields CDR1 SQVTM and CDR2 ANQGSEA. The ends were cut back, 7 bases at V and 4 bases at J, with 16 bases in the middle. The DNA of the CDR3 is TGCAGCGGGGGGGACTCGGTCGGAGAGACCCAGTACTTC. Its translation: CSGGDSVGETQYF.

The chain has TRBV4-3 and TRBJ2-5; the match to TRBD2 covers 8 bases. The germline CDR1 and CDR2 sequences are LGHNA and YSLEER. This CDR3 contains 16 residues. V dropped 3 bases and J dropped 1; count of bases not matched to a gene: 7. In nucleotides, the CDR3 is TGCGCCAGCAGCCAGGCGACTAGCGAGATCCAAGAGACCCAGTACTTC. Translated: CASSQATSEIQETQYF.

This sequence joins TRBV10-3 and TRBJ2-7; 10 bases fit TRBD1. The CDR3 totals 16 residues. The V gene end was trimmed by 3 bases and the J gene end by 0 bases; junction bases not matched to a gene: 5. CDR1 and CDR2 (germline): ENHRY, SYGVKD. CDR3 bases: TGTGCCATCAGTGACCGCCGGGACAGGGGCTCCTACGAGCAGTACTTC. Its protein is CAISDRRDRGSYEQYF.

The chain couples TRBV11-2 to TRBJ1-1, with D uncertain. Trimming removed 2 bases at V and 1 base at J, with 8 bases between. CDR3 length equals 14 residues. Germline V gene data show CDR1 as SGHAT and CDR2 as FQNNGV. For the CDR3, the DNA is TGTGCCAGCAGCTTACAGGTCTCGAACACTGAAGCTTTCTTT. Its translation: CASSLQVSNTEAFF. The entire variable domain, with the rest obtained from reference TRBV11-2 and TRBJ1-1, is as follows: EAGVAQSPRYKIIEKRQSVAFWCNPISGHATLYWYQQILGQGPKLLIQFQNNGVVDDSQLPKDRFSAERLKGVDSTLKIQPAKLEDSAVYLCASSLQVSNTEAFFGQGTRLTVV.

This chain uses TRBV7-2 with TRBJ2-2; D unresolved. Trimming pared 1 base from V and 0 bases from J, leaving 9 bases between. The CDR3 consists of 16 residues. Germline-derived CDR1 and CDR2 are SGHTA and FQGNSA. This CDR3 reads CASSLVSSANTGELFF. The CDR3 DNA follows: TGTGCCAGCAGCTTAGTGAGCAGCGCGAACACCGGGGAGCTGTTTTTT.

The chain has TRBV5-1 and TRBJ2-7; 10 nucleotides agree with TRBD1. The CDR3 sequence is 15 residues long. Losses at the gene ends were 0 bases for V and 1 base for J; bases not matched to a gene: 1. CDR1 SGHRS and CDR2 YFSETQ come from the germline V gene. The DNA of the CDR3 is TGCGCCAGCAGCTTGGGGACAGGGGGATCCTACGAGCAGTACTTC. Translation gives CASSLGTGGSYEQYF.

V and J are TRBV4-2 and TRBJ1-2; no clear D gene. Trimming cost V 0 bases and J 0 bases, with 11 bases left between them. Germline V gene lookup returns CDR1 LGHNA and CDR2 YNFKEQ. The CDR3 runs to 16 residues. CDR3 loop: CASSQDLTLANYGYTF. CDR3 nucleotides: TGTGCCAGCAGCCAAGATTTAACACTAGCTAACTATGGCTACACCTTC.

The DNA for the CDR3 is TGTGCCAGCAGTTGGGACAGGGCGGGCACTGAAGCTTTCTTT. Amino acids: CASSWDRAGTEAFF. The chain uses TRBV6-5 and TRBJ1-1, with 9 bases fitting TRBD1. Trimming removed 4 bases from V and 4 bases from J; junction bases left unmatched: 4. Germline-derived CDR1 and CDR2 are MNHEY and SVGAGI. The CDR3 spans 14 residues.

V is TRBV7-9 and J is TRBJ1-4; 7 bases align to TRBD1. The CDR3 spans 15 residues. Germline trimming cut 4 bases from V and 3 bases from J; bases unmatched to any gene: 5. Germline V gives CDR1 SEHNR, CDR2 FQNEAQ (reference sequence). In DNA form, the CDR3 reads TGTGCCAGCAGCTCGCGACAGGGAGCTAATGAAAAACTGTTTTTT. The encoded protein is CASSSRQGANEKLFF.

CDR3 coding DNA: TGTGCCAGTAGTAACTACAGGGGGCACTATGGCTACACCTTC. Protein: CASSNYRGHYGYTF. The rearrangement links TRBV19 to TRBJ1-2, with TRBD1 identical over 9 bases. J was trimmed by 3 bases and V by 4 bases; bases with no gene match: 3. The germline V gene encodes CDR1 LNHDA and CDR2 SQIVND (reference sequence). This CDR3 has 14 amino acids.

The chain combines TRBV7-3 with TRBJ1-6; D is uncertain. Germline V gene data show CDR1 as SGHTA and CDR2 as FQGTGA. V lost 5 bases and J lost 11, with 13 bases in between. The CDR3 extends over 13 amino acids. In nucleotides, the CDR3 is TGTGCCAGCAGCCCCGGTTATGCCACACCCCTCCACTTT. This translates into CASSPGYATPLHF.

The chain carries TRBV2 and TRBJ1-5; a weak D match, TRBD1 (5 bases). Per the germline V gene, CDR1 is SNHLY and CDR2 is FYNNEI. V was pared by 7 bases and J by 6 bases, with 13 bases between. This CDR3 contains 13 residues. The CDR3 loop reads CASIKDQGQPQHF. The CDR3, as DNA: TGTGCCAGCATTAAGGACCAGGGTCAGCCCCAGCATTTT.